The rows below give T cell receptor beta chains drawn from one sample of a study of memory CD4+ T cells and cytomegalovirus serostatus. The data were produced by immunoSEQ multiplex PCR, yet TCRdb's version contains in-frame clones alone and is incomplete. This table holds around 84,000 clones, more than 70% found once. Sequenced material: memory CD4+ T cells from blood. Source of these receptors: an adult in good health and CMV-seronegative. Each CDR3 is given with its conserved first and last residue. D genes are given only for firm matches. Some rows have no size entry. The others give once, few or many, or a class for an expanded clone.

J gene: TRBJ1-6
V gene: TRBV18
clone size: -
D gene: TRBD1
CDR3 protein: CASSPRDSDSPLHF
CDR3 DNA: TGTGCCAGCTCACCGCGGGACAGCGATTCACCCCTCCACTTT

J gene: TRBJ2-5
V gene: TRBV7-8
clone size: -
D gene: TRBD2
CDR3 protein: CASSGLAGGMETQYF
CDR3 DNA: TGTGCCAGCAGCGGACTAGCGGGGGGGATGGAGACCCAGTACTTC

J gene: TRBJ2-5
V gene: TRBV6-4
clone size: -
D gene: TRBD1
CDR3 protein: CASSDRGRETQYF
CDR3 DNA: TGTGCCAGCAGTGACAGGGGGCGAGAGACCCAGTACTTC

J gene: TRBJ2-7
V gene: TRBV5-4
clone size: -
D gene: TRBD1
CDR3 protein: CASSPGQDYEQYF
CDR3 DNA: TGTGCCAGCAGCCCCGGACAGGACTACGAGCAGTACTTC

J gene: TRBJ1-2
V gene: TRBV7-3
clone size: -
D gene: TRBD1
CDR3 protein: CASSLDGQGAVGYTF
CDR3 DNA: TGTGCCAGCAGCTTAGACGGGCAGGGGGCTGTTGGCTACACCTTC

J gene: TRBJ1-3
V gene: TRBV5-1
clone size: once
D gene: -
CDR3 protein: CASSLSQVAGNTIYF
CDR3 DNA: TGCGCCAGCAGCTTGAGCCAGGTCGCTGGAAACACCATATATTTT

J gene: TRBJ2-4
V gene: TRBV19
clone size: -
D gene: -
CDR3 protein: CASSPGHGLAKNIQYF
CDR3 DNA: TGTGCCAGTAGTCCAGGACATGGGTTAGCCAAAAACATTCAGTACTTC

J gene: TRBJ2-7
V gene: TRBV6-5
clone size: -
D gene: -
CDR3 protein: CASSYSPSRVSYEQYF
CDR3 DNA: TGTGCCAGCAGTTACTCCCCCTCCAGGGTGTCCTACGAGCAGTACTTC

J gene: TRBJ2-7
V gene: TRBV19
clone size: -
D gene: TRBD1
CDR3 protein: CASRVGTGNTEQYF
CDR3 DNA: TGTGCCAGTAGAGTAGGGACAGGGAATACCGAGCAGTACTTC

J gene: TRBJ2-4
V gene: TRBV10-3
clone size: once
D gene: TRBD1
CDR3 protein: CAIRGTGGDIQYF
CDR3 DNA: TGTGCCATCAGAGGGACAGGGGGTGACATTCAGTACTTC

J gene: TRBJ2-7
V gene: TRBV6-1
clone size: -
D gene: -
CDR3 protein: CASTPSMGGSYEQYF
CDR3 DNA: TGTGCCAGCACCCCCTCCATGGGCGGCTCCTACGAGCAGTACTTC

J gene: TRBJ2-1
V gene: TRBV7-3
clone size: -
D gene: TRBD2
CDR3 protein: CASSAGSGTSNEQFF
CDR3 DNA: TGTGCCAGCAGCGCAGGCTCCGGGACTAGCAATGAGCAGTTCTTC

J gene: TRBJ2-1
V gene: TRBV6-1
clone size: -
D gene: -
CDR3 protein: CASSEQGYEQFF
CDR3 DNA: TGTGCCAGCAGTGAACAGGGCTATGAGCAGTTCTTC